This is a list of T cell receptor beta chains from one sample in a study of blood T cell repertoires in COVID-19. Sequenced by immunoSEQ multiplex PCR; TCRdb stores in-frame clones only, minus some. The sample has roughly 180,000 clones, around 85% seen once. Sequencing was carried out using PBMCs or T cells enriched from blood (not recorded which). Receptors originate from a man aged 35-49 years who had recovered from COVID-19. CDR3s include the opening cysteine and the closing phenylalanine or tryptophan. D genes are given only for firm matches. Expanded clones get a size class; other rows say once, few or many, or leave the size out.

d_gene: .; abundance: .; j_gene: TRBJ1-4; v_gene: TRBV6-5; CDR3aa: CASKTGRGPEKLFF; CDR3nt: TGTGCCAGCAAAACGGGGAGGGGACCGGAAAAACTGTTTTTT
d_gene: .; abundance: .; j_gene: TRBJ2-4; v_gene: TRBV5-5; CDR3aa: CASSPGGGQGNIQYF; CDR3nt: TGTGCCAGCAGCCCTGGGGGGGGGCAGGGAAACATTCAGTACTTC
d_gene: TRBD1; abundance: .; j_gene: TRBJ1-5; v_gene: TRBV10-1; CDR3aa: CAWTGGNQPQHF; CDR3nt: TGCGCCTGGACAGGGGGTAATCAGCCCCAGCATTTT
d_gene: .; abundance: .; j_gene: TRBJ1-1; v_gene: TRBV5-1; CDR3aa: CASSSGQSGPFAEAFF; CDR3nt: TGCGCCAGCAGCAGCGGACAGTCTGGGCCTTTCGCTGAAGCTTTCTTT
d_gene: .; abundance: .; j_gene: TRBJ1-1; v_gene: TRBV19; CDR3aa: CASRPQSTNTEAFF; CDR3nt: TGTGCCAGTAGACCACAGAGTACCAACACTGAAGCTTTCTTT
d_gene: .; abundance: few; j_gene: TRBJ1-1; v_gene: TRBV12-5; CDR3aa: CASGSRLPNTEAFF; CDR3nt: TGTGCTAGTGGTTCTCGACTCCCGAACACTGAAGCTTTCTTT
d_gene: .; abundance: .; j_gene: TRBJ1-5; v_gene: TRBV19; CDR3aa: CASSMGGEGSPQHF; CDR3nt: TGTGCCAGTAGTATGGGGGGGGAGGGATCGCCCCAGCATTTT
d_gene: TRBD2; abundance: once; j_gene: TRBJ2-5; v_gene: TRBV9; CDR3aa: CASSVAARGDETQYF; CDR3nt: TGTGCCAGCAGCGTAGCCGCCCGGGGGGACGAGACCCAGTACTTC
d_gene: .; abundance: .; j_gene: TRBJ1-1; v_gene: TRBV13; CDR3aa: CASRDSHFTEAFF; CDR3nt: TGTGCCAGCAGAGACAGCCACTTCACTGAAGCTTTCTTT
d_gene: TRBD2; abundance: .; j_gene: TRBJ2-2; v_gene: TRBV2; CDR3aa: CASSGNLGLAGEVPGELFF; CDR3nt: TGTGCCAGCAGTGGGAATTTGGGACTAGCGGGAGAGGTCCCCGGGGAGCTGTTTTTT
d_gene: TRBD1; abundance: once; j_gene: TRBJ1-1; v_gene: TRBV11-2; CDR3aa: CASSLDGRGFNTEAFF; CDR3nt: TGTGCCAGCAGCTTAGACGGCAGGGGGTTCAACACTGAAGCTTTCTTT
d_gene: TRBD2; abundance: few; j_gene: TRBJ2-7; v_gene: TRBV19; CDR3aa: CASSITSVTYEQYF; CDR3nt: TGTGCCAGTAGTATAACTAGCGTTACCTACGAGCAGTACTTC
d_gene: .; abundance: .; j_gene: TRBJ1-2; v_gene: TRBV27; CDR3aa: CASSLILPQGPYGYTF; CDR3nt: TGTGCCAGCAGTTTAATCTTACCCCAGGGTCCCTATGGCTACACCTTC
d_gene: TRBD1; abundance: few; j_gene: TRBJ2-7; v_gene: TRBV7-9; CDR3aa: CASSLEGQGKLYEQYF; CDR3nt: TGTGCCAGCAGCTTAGAGGGACAGGGAAAGCTATACGAGCAGTACTTC
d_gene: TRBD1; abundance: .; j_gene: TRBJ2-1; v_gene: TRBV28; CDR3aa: CASSWGQGWNEQFF; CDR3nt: TGTGCCAGCAGTTGGGGACAGGGTTGGAATGAGCAGTTCTTC
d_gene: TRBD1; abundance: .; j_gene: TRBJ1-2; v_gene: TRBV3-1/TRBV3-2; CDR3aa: CASSRDRGQGYGYTF; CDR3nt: TGTGCCAGCAGCCGGGACAGGGGGCAAGGCTATGGCTACACCTTC
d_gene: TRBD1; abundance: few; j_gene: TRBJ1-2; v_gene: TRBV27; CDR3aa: CASRDGTAFYGYTF; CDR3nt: TGTGCCAGCAGAGACGGGACAGCTTTCTATGGCTACACCTTC
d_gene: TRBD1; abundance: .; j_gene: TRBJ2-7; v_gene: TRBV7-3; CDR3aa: CASSFGQGGFYEQYF; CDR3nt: TGTGCCAGCAGCTTCGGACAGGGGGGGTTCTACGAGCAGTACTTC
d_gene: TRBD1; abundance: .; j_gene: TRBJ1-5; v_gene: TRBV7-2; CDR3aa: CASSPQGGLQPQHF; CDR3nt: TGTGCCAGCAGCCCACAGGGGGGACTTCAGCCCCAGCATTTT
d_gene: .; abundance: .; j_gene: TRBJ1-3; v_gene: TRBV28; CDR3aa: CASSIGTAGNTIYF; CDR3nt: TGTGCCAGCAGCATCGGGACTGCTGGAAACACCATATATTTT
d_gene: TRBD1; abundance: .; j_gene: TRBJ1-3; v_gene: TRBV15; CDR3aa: CATRTGDGNTIYF; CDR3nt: TGTGCCACCAGGACAGGGGACGGAAACACCATATATTTT
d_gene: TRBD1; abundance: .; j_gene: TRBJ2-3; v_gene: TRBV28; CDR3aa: CASPPPPGQAFTDTQYF; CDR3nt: TGTGCCAGCCCTCCCCCGCCGGGACAGGCGTTTACAGATACGCAGTATTTT
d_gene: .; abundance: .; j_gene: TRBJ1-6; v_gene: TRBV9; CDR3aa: CASSVVGGVNSPLHF; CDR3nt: TGTGCCAGCAGCGTAGTTGGGGGGGTTAATTCACCCCTCCACTTT
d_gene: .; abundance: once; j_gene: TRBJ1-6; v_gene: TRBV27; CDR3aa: CASSSGNWGSPLHF; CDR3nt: TGTGCCAGCAGTTCAGGGAATTGGGGTTCACCCCTCCACTTT
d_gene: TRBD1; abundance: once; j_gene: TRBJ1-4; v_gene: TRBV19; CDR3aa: CASSKKDRGREKLFF; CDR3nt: TGTGCCAGTAGTAAGAAGGACAGGGGAAGGGAAAAACTGTTTTTT
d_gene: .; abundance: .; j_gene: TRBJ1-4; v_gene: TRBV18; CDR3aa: CASSPLAATNEKLFF; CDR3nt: TGTGCCAGCTCACCCCTGGCAGCAACTAATGAAAAACTGTTTTTT
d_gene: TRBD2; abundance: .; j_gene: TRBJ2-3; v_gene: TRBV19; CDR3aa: CASSIIERGRDTQYF; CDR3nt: TGTGCCAGTAGTATTATCGAGCGGGGGAGAGATACGCAGTATTTT
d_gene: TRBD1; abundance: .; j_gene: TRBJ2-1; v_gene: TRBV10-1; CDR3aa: CASRSTSSQGWDNEQFF; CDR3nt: TGCGCCAGCAGATCCACCTCATCACAGGGGTGGGACAATGAGCAGTTCTTC
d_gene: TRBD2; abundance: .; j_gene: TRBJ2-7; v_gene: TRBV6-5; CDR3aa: CASSYSKSSGLSEQYF; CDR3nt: TGTGCCAGCAGTTACTCGAAGTCTAGCGGGTTGAGTGAGCAGTACTTC
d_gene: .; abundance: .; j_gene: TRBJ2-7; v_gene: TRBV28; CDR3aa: CASRPPQGWQYF; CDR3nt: TGTGCCAGCAGACCACCCCAGGGGTGGCAGTACTTC
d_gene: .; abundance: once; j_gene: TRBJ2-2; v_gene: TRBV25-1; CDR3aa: CASSDMGPPNTGELFF; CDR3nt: TGTGCCAGCAGTGATATGGGGCCCCCCAACACCGGGGAGCTGTTTTTT
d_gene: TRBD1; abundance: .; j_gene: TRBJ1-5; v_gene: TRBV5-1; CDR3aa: CASSEAGTGSNQPQHF; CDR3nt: TGCGCCAGCAGCGAAGCCGGGACAGGGTCCAATCAGCCCCAGCATTTT
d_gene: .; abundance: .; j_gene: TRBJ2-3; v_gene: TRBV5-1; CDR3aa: CASSLDGLGTDTQYF; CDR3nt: TGCGCCAGCAGCTTGGATGGCCTAGGCACAGATACGCAGTATTTT
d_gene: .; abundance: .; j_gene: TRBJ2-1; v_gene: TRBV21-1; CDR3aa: CASSKEGGGRNNEQFF; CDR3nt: TGTGCCAGCAGCAAAGAAGGGGGTGGTAGGAACAATGAGCAGTTCTTC
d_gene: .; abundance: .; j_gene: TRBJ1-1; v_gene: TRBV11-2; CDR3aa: CASSLDRQGSTEAFF; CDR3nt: TGTGCCAGCAGCTTAGATCGACAAGGTAGCACTGAAGCTTTCTTT
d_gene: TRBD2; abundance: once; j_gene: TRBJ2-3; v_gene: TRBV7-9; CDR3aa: CASSLDGQRGADTQYF; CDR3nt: TGTGCCAGCAGCTTAGATGGTCAGCGGGGGGCAGATACGCAGTATTTT
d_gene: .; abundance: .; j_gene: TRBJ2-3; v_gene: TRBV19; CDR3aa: CASSILPGSVTDTQYF; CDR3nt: TGTGCCAGTAGTATACTACCGGGATCCGTCACAGATACGCAGTATTTT
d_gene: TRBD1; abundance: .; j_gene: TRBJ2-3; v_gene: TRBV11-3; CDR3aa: CASSPGQGTDTQYF; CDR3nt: TGTGCCAGCAGCCCTGGACAGGGCACAGATACGCAGTATTTT
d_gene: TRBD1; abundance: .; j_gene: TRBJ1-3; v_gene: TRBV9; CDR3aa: CASSVGTGDGNTIYF; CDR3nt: TGTGCCAGCAGCGTAGGGACAGGGGATGGAAACACCATATATTTT
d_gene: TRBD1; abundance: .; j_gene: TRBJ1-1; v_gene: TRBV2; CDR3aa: CASARQGAKTEAFF; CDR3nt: TGTGCCAGCGCCAGACAGGGGGCTAAGACTGAAGCTTTCTTT
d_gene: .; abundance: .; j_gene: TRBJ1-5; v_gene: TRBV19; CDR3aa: CASVGTTVQPQHF; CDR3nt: TGTGCCAGTGTTGGGACAACCGTCCAGCCCCAGCATTTT
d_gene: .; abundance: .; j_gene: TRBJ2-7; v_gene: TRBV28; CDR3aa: CASSLPGRSYEQYF; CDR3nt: TGTGCCAGCAGCCTTCCAGGGAGGTCCTACGAGCAGTACTTC
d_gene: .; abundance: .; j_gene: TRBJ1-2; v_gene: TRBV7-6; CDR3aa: CASSLAVWAGYTF; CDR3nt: TGTGCCAGCAGCTTAGCTGTCTGGGCAGGCTACACCTTC
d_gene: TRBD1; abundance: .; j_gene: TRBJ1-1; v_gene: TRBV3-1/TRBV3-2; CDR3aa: CASSQGQGVGEAFF; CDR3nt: TGTGCCAGCAGCCAAGGACAGGGGGTTGGTGAAGCTTTCTTT
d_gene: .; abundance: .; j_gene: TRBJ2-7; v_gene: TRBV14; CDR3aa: CASSQVTSFREQYF; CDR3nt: TGTGCCAGCAGCCAAGTTACTAGCTTCCGCGAGCAGTACTTC
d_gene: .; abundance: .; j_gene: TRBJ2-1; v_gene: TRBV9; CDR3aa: CASSVGGGQSYNEQFF; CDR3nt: TGTGCCAGCAGCGTAGGCGGGGGCCAATCCTACAATGAGCAGTTCTTC
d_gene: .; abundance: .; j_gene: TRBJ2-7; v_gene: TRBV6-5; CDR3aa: CASSYRRGPYEQYF; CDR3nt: TGTGCCAGCAGTTACAGGAGGGGACCTTACGAGCAGTACTTC
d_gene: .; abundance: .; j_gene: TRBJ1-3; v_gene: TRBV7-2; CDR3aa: CASSLAPPRSGNTIYF; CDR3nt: TGTGCCAGCAGCTTAGCTCCTCCTAGATCTGGAAACACCATATATTTT